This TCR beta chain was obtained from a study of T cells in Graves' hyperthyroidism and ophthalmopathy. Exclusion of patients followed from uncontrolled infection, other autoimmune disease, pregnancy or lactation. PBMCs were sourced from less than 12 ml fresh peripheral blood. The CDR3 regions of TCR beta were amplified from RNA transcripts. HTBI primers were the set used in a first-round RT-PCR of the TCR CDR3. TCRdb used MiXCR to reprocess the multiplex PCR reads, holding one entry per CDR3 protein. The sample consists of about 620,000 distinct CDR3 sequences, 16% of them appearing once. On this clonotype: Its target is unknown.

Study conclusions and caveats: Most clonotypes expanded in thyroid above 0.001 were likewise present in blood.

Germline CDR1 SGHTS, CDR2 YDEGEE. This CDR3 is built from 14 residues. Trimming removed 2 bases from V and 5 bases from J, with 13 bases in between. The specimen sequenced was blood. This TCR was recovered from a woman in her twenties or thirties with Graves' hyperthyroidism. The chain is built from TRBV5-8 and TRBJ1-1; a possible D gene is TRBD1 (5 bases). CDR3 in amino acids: CASSFRQGRTEAFF. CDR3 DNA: TGTGCCAGCAGCTTTCGGCAGGGACGGACTGAAGCTTTCTTT.